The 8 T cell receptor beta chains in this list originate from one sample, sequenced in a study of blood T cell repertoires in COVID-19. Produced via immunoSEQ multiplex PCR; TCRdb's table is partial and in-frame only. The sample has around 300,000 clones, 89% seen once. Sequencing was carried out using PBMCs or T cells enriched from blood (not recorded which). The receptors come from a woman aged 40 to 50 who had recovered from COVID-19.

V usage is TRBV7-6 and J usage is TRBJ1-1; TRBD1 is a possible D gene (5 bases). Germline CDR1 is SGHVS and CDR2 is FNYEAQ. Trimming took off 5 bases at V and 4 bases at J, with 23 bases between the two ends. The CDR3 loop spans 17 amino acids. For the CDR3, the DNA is TGTGCCAGCAGCCCCGGGGGGTATACGTCTACGGGCACTGAAGCTTTCTTT. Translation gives CASSPGGYTSTGTEAFF.

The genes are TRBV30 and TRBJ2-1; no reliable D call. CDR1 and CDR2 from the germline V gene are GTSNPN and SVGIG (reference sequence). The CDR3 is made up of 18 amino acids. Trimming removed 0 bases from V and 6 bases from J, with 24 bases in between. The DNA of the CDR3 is TGTGCCTGGAGTGTATCCCCTGAGGTATGGGTGGATGCCAATGAGCAGTTCTTC. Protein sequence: CAWSVSPEVWVDANEQFF.

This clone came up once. The CDR3 protein is CASSSARTSGIYEQYF. DNA for the CDR3: TGTGCCAGCAGTTCCGCCAGGACTAGCGGGATTTACGAGCAGTACTTC. V usage is TRBV6-2 or TRBV6-3 and J usage is TRBJ2-7, with 12 bases identical to TRBD2. This CDR3 spans 16 amino acids. Germline V gives CDR1 MNHEY, CDR2 SVGEGT. J lost 4 bases, V lost 4 bases, and 8 bases had no gene match.

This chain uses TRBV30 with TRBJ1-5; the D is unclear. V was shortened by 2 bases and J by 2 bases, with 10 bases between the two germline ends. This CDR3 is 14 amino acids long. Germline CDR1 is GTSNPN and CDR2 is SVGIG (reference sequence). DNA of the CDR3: TGTGCCTGGAGTATAGCTTTGGGCAATCAGCCCCAGCATTTT. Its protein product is CAWSIALGNQPQHF.

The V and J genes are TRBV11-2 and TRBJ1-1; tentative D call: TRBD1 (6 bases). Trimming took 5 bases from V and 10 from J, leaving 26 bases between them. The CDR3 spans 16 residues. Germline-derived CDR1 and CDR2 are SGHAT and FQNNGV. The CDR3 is CASSRTIGTPPEPAFF. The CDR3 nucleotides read TGTGCCAGCAGCCGGACCATCGGGACACCGCCGGAGCCAGCTTTCTTT. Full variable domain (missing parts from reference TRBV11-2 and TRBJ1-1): EAGVAQSPRYKIIEKRQSVAFWCNPISGHATLYWYQQILGQGPKLLIQFQNNGVVDDSQLPKDRFSAERLKGVDSTLKIQPAKLEDSAVYLCASSRTIGTPPEPAFFGQGTRLTVV.

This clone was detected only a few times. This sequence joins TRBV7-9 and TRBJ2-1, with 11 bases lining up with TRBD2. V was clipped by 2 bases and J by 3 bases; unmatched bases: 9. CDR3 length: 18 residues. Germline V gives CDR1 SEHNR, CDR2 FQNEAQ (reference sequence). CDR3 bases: TGTGCCAGCAGCTTAAAGGGCCTTACTAGCGGGAGCTACAATGAGCAGTTCTTC. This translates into CASSLKGLTSGSYNEQFF.

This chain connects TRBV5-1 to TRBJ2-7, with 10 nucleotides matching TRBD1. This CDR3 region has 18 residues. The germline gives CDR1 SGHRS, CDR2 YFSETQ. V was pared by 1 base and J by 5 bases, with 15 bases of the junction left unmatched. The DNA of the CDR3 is TGCGCCAGCAGCTTGAGAATGGCGGGACAGGGGTTAATCCACGAGCAGTACTTC. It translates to CASSLRMAGQGLIHEQYF.

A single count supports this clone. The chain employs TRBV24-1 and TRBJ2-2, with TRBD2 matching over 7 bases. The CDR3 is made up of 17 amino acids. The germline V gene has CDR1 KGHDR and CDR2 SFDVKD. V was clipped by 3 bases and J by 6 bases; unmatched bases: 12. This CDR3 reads CATSDPGGGEGPGELFF. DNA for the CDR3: TGTGCCACCAGTGATCCCGGCGGCGGGGAGGGCCCCGGGGAGCTGTTTTTT.